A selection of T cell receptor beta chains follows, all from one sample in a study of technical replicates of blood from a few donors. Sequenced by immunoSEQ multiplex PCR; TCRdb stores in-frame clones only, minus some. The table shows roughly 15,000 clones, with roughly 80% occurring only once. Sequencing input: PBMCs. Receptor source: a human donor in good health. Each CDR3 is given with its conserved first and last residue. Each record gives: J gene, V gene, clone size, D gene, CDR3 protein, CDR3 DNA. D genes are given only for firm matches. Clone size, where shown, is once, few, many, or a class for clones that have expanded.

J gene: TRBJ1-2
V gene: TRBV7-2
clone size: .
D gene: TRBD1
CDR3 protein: CASSLEGTAYGYTF
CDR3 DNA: TGTGCCAGCAGCTTAGAAGGGACAGCCTATGGCTACACCTTC

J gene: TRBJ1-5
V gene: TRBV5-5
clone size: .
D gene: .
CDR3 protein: CASSLWEGDQPQHF
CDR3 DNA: TGTGCCAGCAGCTTGTGGGAAGGGGATCAGCCCCAGCATTTT

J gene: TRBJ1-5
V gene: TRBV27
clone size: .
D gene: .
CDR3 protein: CASSPRGLAQHF
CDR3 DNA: TGTGCCAGCAGTCCAAGGGGCCTGGCCCAGCATTTT

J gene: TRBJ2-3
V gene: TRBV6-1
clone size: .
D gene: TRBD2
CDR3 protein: CASSDQAGGWDTQYF
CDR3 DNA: TGTGCCAGCAGTGACCAAGCGGGAGGGTGGGATACGCAGTATTTT

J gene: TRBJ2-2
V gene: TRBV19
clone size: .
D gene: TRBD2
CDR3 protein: CASGNLGLVLTGELFF
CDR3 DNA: TGTGCCAGTGGGAATCTGGGACTAGTCCTCACCGGGGAGCTGTTTTTT

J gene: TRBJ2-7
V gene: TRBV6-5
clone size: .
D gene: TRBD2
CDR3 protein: CASSYSGSGDEQYF
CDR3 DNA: TGTGCCAGCAGTTACAGCGGGAGTGGCGACGAGCAGTACTTC

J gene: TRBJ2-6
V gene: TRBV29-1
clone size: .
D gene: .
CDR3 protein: CSGSTGIGANVLTF
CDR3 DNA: TGCAGCGGATCGACAGGTATAGGGGCCAACGTCCTGACTTTC

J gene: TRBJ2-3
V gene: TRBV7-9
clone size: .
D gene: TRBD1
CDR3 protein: CASSLMDRGVTDTQYF
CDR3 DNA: TGTGCCAGCAGCCTGATGGACAGGGGGGTCACAGATACGCAGTATTTT

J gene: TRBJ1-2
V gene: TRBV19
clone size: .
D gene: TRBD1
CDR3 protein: CASTFDRADGYTF
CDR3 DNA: TGTGCCAGTACCTTCGACAGGGCGGATGGCTACACCTTC

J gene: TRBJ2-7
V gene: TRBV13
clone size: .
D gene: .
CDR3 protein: CASSPARRGNYEQYF
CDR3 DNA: TGTGCCAGCAGCCCGGCGAGGCGGGGAAACTACGAGCAGTACTTC

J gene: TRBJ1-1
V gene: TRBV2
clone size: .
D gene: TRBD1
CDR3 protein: CASRNNRGRGTEAFF
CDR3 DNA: TGTGCCAGCAGAAACAACAGGGGGCGCGGAACTGAAGCTTTCTTT

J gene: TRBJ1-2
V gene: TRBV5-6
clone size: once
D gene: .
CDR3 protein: CASSLLDRANYGYTF
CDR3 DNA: TGTGCCAGCAGCCTCCTCGACAGAGCTAACTATGGCTACACCTTC

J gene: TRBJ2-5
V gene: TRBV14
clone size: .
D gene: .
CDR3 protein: CASSQDNLRVSETQYF
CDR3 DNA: TGTGCCAGCAGCCAAGATAATTTGCGAGTGAGTGAGACCCAGTACTTC

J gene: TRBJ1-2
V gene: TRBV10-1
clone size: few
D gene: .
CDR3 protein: CASSESSRVDGYTF
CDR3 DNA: TGCGCCAGCAGTGAGTCGAGCAGGGTTGATGGCTACACCTTC

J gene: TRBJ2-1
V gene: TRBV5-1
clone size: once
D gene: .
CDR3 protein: CASSRPDGDNEQFF
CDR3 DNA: TGCGCCAGCAGCCGACCGGACGGGGACAATGAGCAGTTCTTC

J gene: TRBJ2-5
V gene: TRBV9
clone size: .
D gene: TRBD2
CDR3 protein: CASSVGGGPETQYF
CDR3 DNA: TGTGCCAGCAGCGTAGGGGGGGGTCCAGAGACCCAGTACTTC

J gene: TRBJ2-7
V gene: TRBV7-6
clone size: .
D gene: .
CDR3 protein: CASSLHSSYEQYF
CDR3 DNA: TGTGCCAGCAGCTTACACAGCTCCTACGAGCAGTACTTC

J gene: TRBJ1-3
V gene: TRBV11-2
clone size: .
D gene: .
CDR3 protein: CASSLQGSGNTIYF
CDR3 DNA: TGTGCCAGCAGCTTACAGGGCTCTGGAAACACCATATATTTT

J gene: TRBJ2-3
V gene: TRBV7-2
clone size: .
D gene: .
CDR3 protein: CASSRNSGGAIGDTQYF
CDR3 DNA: TGTGCCAGCAGCCGAAATTCCGGCGGGGCAATCGGGGATACGCAGTATTTT

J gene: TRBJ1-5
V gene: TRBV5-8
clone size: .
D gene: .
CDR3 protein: CASSLDSFNQPQHF
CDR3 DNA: TGTGCCAGCAGCCTAGACAGCTTCAATCAGCCCCAGCATTTT

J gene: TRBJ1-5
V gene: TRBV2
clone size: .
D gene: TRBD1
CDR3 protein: CASSETPLTGEGNQPQHF
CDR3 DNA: TGTGCCAGCAGTGAGACCCCTCTGACAGGGGAAGGCAATCAGCCCCAGCATTTT

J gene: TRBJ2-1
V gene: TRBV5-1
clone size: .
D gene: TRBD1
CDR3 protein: CASAGTGTLNEQFF
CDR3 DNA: TGCGCCAGCGCCGGGACAGGGACACTCAATGAGCAGTTCTTC

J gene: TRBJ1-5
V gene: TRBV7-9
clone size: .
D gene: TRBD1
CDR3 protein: CASSPVTGVDQPQHF
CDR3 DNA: TGTGCCAGCAGCCCCGTTACAGGGGTGGATCAGCCCCAGCATTTT

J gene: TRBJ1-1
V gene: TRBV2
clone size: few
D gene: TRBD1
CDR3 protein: CASRAGQGNTEAFF
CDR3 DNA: TGTGCCAGCAGGGCAGGACAGGGTAACACTGAAGCTTTCTTT

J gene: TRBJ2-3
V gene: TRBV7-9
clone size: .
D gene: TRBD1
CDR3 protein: CASSLGQGKDTQYF
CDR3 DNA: TGTGCCAGCAGCTTGGGACAGGGGAAAGATACGCAGTATTTT

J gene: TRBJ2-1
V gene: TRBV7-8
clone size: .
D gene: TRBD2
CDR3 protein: CASSLELAANNEQFF
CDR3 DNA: TGTGCCAGCAGCTTAGAACTAGCGGCGAACAATGAGCAGTTCTTC

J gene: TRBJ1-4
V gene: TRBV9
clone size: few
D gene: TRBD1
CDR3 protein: CASSVSTGGNNEKLFF
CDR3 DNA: TGTGCCAGCAGCGTCTCGACAGGGGGCAATAATGAAAAACTGTTTTTT

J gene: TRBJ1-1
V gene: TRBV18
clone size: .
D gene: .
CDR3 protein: CASSPPGGGDTEAFF
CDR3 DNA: TGTGCCAGCTCACCACCGGGGGGGGGTGATACTGAAGCTTTCTTT

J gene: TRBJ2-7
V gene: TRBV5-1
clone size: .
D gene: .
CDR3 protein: CASSSNPGEKYEQYF
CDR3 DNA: TGCGCCAGCAGCTCAAACCCGGGAGAAAAATACGAGCAGTACTTC

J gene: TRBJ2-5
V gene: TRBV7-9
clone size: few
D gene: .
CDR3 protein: CASSLVGSVEETQYF
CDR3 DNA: TGTGCCAGCAGCTTAGTTGGTAGCGTGGAAGAGACCCAGTACTTC

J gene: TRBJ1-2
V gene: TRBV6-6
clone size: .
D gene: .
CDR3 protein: CASSSGNYGYTF
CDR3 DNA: TGTGCCAGCAGCTCGGGAAACTATGGCTACACCTTC

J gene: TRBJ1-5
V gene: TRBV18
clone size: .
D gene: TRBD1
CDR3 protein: CASSPFSTSGQGPYQPQHF
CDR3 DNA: TGTGCCAGCTCACCCTTCTCCACCTCCGGACAGGGACCTTATCAGCCCCAGCATTTT

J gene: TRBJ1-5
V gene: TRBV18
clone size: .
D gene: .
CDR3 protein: CASSPQQYDQPQHF
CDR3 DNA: TGTGCCAGCTCACCACAACAGTATGATCAGCCCCAGCATTTT

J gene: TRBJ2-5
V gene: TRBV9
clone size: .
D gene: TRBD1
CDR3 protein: CASSLRQGAETQYF
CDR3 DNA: TGTGCCAGCAGCTTGCGACAGGGGGCCGAGACCCAGTACTTC

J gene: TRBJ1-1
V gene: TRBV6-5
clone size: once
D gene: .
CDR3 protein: CASSYTGRTEAFF
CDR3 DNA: TGTGCCAGCAGTTATACAGGGAGAACTGAAGCTTTCTTT

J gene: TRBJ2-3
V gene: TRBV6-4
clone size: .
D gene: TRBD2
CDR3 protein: CASSDSLAGADTQYF
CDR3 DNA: TGTGCCAGCAGTGACTCACTAGCGGGAGCAGATACGCAGTATTTT

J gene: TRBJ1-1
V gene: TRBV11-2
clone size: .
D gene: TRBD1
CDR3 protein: CASSLGTGGPTEAFF
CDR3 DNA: TGTGCCAGCAGCTTAGGGACAGGGGGGCCCACTGAAGCTTTCTTT

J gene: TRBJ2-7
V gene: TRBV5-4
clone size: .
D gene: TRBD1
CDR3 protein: CASSSGTGKEQYF
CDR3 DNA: TGTGCCAGCAGCTCCGGGACAGGCAAAGAGCAGTACTTC

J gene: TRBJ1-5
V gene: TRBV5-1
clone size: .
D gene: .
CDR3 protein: CASSLGVNGGYQPQHF
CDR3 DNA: TGCGCCAGCAGCTTGGGTGTCAACGGGGGGTACCAGCCCCAGCATTTT

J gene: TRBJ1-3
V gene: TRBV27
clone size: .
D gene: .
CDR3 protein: CASSADTNSGNTIYF
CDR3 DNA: TGTGCCAGCAGTGCGGACACCAACTCTGGAAACACCATATATTTT

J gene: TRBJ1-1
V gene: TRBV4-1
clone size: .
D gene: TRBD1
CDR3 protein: CASSQDQGQGDTEAFF
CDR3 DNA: TGCGCCAGCAGCCAAGATCAGGGACAGGGAGACACTGAAGCTTTCTTT

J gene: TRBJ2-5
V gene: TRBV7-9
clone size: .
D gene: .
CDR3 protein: CASRVGGQHMETQYF
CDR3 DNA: TGTGCCAGCAGGGTGGGGGGACAGCACATGGAGACCCAGTACTTC

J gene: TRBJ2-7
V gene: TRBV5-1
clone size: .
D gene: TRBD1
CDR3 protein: CASKVTGGMTAEQYF
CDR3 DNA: TGCGCCAGCAAAGTGACAGGGGGTATGACAGCCGAGCAGTACTTC

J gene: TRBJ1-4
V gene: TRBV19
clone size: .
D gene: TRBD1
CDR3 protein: CASSIFTGGDSLFF
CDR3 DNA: TGTGCCAGTAGTATATTCACAGGGGGCGATAGTTTGTTTTTT

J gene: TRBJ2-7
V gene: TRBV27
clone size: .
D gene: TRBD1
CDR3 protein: CASSLFDRGGEQYF
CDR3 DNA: TGTGCCAGCAGTTTATTTGACAGGGGCGGCGAGCAGTACTTC

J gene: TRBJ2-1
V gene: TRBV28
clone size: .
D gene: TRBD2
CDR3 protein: CASSSGLAGVSEQFF
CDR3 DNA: TGTGCCAGCAGTTCGGGACTAGCGGGAGTCAGTGAGCAGTTCTTC

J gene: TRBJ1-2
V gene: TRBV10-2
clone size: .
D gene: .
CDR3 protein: CASSDWGGNYGYTF
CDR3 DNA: TGCGCCAGCAGTGATTGGGGGGGGAACTATGGCTACACCTTC

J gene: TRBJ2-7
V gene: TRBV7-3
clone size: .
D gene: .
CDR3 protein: CASSFQGGVSSYEQYF
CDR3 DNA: TGTGCCAGCAGCTTCCAGGGGGGTGTCTCCTCCTACGAGCAGTACTTC

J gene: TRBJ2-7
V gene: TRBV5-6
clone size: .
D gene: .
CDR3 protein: CASSRRPGAYEQYF
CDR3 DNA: TGTGCCAGCAGCCGCCGGCCCGGGGCCTACGAGCAGTACTTC

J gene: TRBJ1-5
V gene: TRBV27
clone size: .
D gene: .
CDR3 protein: CASSFEYNQPQHF
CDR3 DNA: TGTGCCAGCAGTTTTGAGTACAATCAGCCCCAGCATTTT

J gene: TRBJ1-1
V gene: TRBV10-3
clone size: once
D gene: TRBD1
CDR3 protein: CAISDHRGGGNTEAFF
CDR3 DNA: TGTGCCATCAGTGACCACAGGGGTGGTGGGAACACTGAAGCTTTCTTT

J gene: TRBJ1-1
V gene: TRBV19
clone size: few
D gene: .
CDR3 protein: CASSRTAGVSNTEAFF
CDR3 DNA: TGTGCCAGTAGCCGGACAGCCGGAGTCTCTAACACTGAAGCTTTCTTT

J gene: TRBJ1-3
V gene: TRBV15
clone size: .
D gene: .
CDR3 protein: CATSRGTGNGNTIYF
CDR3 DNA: TGTGCCACCAGCAGGGGTACAGGTAACGGAAACACCATATATTTT

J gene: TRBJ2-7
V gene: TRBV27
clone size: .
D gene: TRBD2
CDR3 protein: CASSTLAGGFYGYEQYF
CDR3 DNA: TGTGCCAGCAGTACACTAGCGGGAGGGTTTTATGGCTACGAGCAGTACTTC

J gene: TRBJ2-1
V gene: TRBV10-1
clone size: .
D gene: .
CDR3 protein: CASSESQPPGREQFF
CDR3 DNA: TGCGCCAGCAGTGAGTCGCAGCCCCCTGGGCGAGAGCAGTTCTTC